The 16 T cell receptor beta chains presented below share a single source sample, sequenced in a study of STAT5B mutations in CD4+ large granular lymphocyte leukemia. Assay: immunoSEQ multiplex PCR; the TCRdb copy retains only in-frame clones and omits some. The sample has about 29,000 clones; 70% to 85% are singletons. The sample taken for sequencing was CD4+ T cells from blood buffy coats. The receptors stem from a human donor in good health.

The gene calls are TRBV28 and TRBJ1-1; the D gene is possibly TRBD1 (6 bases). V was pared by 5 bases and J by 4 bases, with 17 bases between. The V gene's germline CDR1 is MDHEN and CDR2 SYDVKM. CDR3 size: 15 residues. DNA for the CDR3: TGTGCCAGCAGTCTCGGGGGGGCGATGGGCACTGAAGCTTTCTTT. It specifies CASSLGGAMGTEAFF.

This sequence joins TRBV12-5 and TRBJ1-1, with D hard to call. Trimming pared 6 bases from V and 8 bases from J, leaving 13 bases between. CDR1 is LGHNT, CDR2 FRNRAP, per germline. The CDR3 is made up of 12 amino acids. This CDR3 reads CASGRGPAEAFF. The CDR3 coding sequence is TGTGCTAGTGGCCGCGGACCCGCGGAAGCTTTCTTT.

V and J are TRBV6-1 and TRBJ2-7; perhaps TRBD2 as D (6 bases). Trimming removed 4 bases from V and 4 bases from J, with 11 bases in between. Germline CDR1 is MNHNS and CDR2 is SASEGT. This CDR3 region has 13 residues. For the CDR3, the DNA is TGTGCCAGCAGTGCGGGACTTTCATACGAGCAGTACGTC. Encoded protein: CASSAGLSYEQYV.

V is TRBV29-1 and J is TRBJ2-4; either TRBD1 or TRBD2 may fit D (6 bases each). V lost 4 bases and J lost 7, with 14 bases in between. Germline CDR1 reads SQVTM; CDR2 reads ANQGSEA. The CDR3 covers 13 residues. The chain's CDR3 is CSVAPGAMNIQYF. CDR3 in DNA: TGCAGCGTTGCCCCGGGGGCGATGAACATTCAGTACTTC.

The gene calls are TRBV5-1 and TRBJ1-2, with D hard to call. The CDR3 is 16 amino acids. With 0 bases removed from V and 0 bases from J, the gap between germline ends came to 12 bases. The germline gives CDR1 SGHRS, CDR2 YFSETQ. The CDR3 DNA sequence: TGCGCCAGCAGCTTGGAGGGCAGCCGAACTAACTATGGCTACACCTTC. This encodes CASSLEGSRTNYGYTF.

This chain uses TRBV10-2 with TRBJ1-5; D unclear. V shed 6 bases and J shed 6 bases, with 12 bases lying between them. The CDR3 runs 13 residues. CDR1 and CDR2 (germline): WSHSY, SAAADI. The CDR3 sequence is CASSENHGQPQHF. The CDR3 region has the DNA TGCGCCAGCAGCGAGAACCACGGTCAGCCCCAGCATTTT.

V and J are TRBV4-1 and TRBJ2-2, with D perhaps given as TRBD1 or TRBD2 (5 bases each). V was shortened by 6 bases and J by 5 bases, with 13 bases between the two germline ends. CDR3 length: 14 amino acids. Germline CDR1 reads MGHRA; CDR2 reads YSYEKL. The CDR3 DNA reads TGCGCCAGCAGTAGAGGGGTTGCAACCGGGGAGCTGTTTTTT. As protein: CASSRGVATGELFF.

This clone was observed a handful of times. CDR3 coding DNA: TGCGCCAGCAGCCCAATCGAGTTAACCACTGAAGCTTTCTTT. Protein product: CASSPIELTTEAFF. The chain combines TRBV5-1 with TRBJ1-1, with D unclear. The CDR3 has 14 residues. Germline CDR1 and CDR2: SGHRS and YFSETQ. Trimming cost V 4 bases and J 4 bases, with 14 bases left between them.

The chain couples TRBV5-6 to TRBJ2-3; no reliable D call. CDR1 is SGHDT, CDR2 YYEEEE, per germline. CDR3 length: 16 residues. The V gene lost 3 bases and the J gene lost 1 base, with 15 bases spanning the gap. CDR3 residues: CASSSSLKAGTDTQYF. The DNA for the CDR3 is TGTGCCAGCAGCTCCAGCCTCAAGGCTGGCACAGATACGCAGTATTTT.

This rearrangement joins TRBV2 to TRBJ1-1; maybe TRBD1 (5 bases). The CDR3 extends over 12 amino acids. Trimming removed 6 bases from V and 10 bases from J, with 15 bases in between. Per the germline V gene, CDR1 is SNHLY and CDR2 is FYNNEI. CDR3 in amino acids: CASSAQGEGAFF. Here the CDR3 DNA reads TGTGCCAGCAGCGCCCAGGGTGAGGGAGCTTTCTTT.

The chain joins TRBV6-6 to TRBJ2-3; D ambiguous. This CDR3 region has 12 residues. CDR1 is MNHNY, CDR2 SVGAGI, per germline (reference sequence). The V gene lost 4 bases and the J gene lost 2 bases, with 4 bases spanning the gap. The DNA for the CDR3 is TGTGCCAGCAGTTCCAACACAGATACGCAGTATTTT. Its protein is CASSSNTDTQYF.

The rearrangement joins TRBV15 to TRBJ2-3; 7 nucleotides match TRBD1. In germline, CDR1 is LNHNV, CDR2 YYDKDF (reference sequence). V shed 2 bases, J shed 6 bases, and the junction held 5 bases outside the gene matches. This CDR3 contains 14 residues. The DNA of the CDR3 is TGTGCCACCAGCAGAATGACAGGGTACGATACGCAGTATTTT. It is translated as CATSRMTGYDTQYF.

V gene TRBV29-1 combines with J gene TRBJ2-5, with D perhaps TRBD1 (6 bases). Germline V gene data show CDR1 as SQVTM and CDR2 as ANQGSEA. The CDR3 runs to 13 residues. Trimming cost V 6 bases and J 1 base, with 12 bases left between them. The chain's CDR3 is CSVKGQSQETQYF. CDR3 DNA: TGCAGCGTCAAAGGACAGAGCCAAGAGACCCAGTACTTC.

The CDR3 loop reads CATSLDGGNQPQHF. As DNA, the CDR3 is TGTGCCACCAGCCTCGACGGGGGCAATCAGCCCCAGCATTTT. The V call is TRBV15, the J call TRBJ1-5, with D unclear. V lost 5 bases and J 2 bases, leaving 10 bases between the germline ends. Germline V CDR1 and CDR2: LNHNV, YYDKDF (reference sequence). The CDR3 extends over 14 amino acids. The variable domain in full, completed from reference TRBV15 and TRBJ1-5, reads DAMVIQNPRYQVTQFGKPVTLSCSQTLNHNVMYWYQQKSSQAPKLLFHYYDKDFNNEADTPDNFQSRRPNTSFCFLDIRSPGLGDTAMYLCATSLDGGNQPQHFGDGTRLSIL.

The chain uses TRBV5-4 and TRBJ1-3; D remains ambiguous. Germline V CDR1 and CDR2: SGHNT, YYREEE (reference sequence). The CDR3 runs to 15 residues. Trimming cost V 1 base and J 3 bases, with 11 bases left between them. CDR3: CASSLWAEGGNTIYF. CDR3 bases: TGTGCCAGCAGCTTGTGGGCAGAGGGTGGAAACACCATATATTTT. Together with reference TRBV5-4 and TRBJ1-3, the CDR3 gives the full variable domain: ETGVTQSPTHLIKTRGQQVTLRCSSQSGHNTVSWYQQALGQGPQFIFQYYREEENGRGNFPPRFSGLQFPNYSSELNVNALELDDSALYLCASSLWAEGGNTIYFGEGSWLTVV.

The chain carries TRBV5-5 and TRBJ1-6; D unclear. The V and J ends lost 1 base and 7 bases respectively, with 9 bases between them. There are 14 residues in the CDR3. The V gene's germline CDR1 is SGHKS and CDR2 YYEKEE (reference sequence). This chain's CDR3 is CASSLLEGNSPLHF. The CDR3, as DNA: TGTGCCAGCAGCTTGTTGGAGGGAAATTCACCCCTCCACTTT.